This record covers a single T cell receptor beta chain. As handled by the study authors: Nucleated cell counts were estimated from reference gene primer amplification. Generated by immunoSEQ multiplex PCR, the TCRdb table keeps only in-frame clones and is missing some. V and J calls and clone size are as listed in that table; D and trimming were resolved from the DNA. The sample lists 85,000 to 130,000 clones, 70% to 85% occurring once. This sample stems from a study of blood T cell repertoires in COVID-19. Across the whole study: Sites in the United States, Italy and Spain provided acute and convalescent COVID-19 samples. From T cells, B-cell-depleted T cells, or PBMCs came the material, which was cDNA or gDNA.

Germline values: CDR1 MGHRA, CDR2 YSYEKL. Trimming shortened V by 0 bases and J by 6 bases, and 6 bases separated the two germline ends. This CDR3 is 13 amino acids long. The TCR originated in a woman in her fifties or sixties with acute or convalescent COVID-19. The gene calls are TRBV4-1 and TRBJ1-5; D is unclear. The sample comprised peripheral blood. This chain's CDR3 is CASSQDEAQPQHF. CDR3 DNA sequence: TGCGCCAGCAGCCAAGATGAGGCTCAGCCCCAGCATTTT.